This TCR beta chain was observed in a study of T-cell reconstitution after alpha-beta-depleted transplantation in children. The CDR3 is 23 residues long. Trimming pared 0 bases from V and 0 bases from J, leaving 32 bases between. A library of TCRbeta sequences, prepared with unique molecular identifiers, was generated. TCRdb re-analysed the PCR reads in MiXCR, keeping a single row per CDR3 protein. The sample carries around 800,000 distinct CDR3 sequences, around 15% recorded once. This clonotype was seen only a few times. Its specificity is not known. Study outcomes and limitations: Diversity and T-cell counts at one year after transplant derived mostly from new T cells. It was surviving recipient T cells and thymic progenitors that gave some patients high TCRbeta diversity at day 60. At around two months after transplant, the alpha-beta T cells were reportedly derived from several hundred expanded clones that came from non-depleted graft cells.

The starting material was PBMCs, mostly from graft donor cells, obtained 360 days after TCRalphabeta/CD19-depleted stem cell transplant. The receptor's source is a male patient aged 10 to 17 who had a stem cell transplant for acute lymphoblastic leukemia, so the T cells may come from the graft donor. This chain uses TRBV12-3 or TRBV12-4 with TRBJ2-5; perhaps D is TRBD1 or TRBD2 (5 bases each). The DNA for the CDR3 is TGTGCCAGCAGTTTAGCGTTTCGGGGCGTAAGGCAGGTGATCCCAACTAACCAAGAGACCCAGTACTTC. Its translation is CASSLAFRGVRQVIPTNQETQYF.